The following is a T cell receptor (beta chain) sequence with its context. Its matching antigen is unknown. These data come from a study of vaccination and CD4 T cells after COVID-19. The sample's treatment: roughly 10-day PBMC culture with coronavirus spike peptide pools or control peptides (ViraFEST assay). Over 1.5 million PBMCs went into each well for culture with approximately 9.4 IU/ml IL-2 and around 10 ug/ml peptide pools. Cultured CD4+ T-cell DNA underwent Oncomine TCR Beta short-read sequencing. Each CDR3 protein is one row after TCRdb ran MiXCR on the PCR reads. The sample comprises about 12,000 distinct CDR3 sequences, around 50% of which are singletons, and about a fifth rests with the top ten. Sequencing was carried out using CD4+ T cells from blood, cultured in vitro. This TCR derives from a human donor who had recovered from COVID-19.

CDR3 in DNA: TGTGCCAGCAGTGAATTCCAGGGGAAGGTAAATGAAAAACTGTTTTTT. This gives the protein CASSEFQGKVNEKLFF. This chain joins TRBV6-1 and TRBJ1-4; D is perhaps TRBD1 (6 bases). CDR1 is MNHNS and CDR2 is SASEGT in the germline V gene. Trimming removed 2 bases from V and 5 bases from J, with 15 bases in between. The CDR3 is 16 residues long.